These T cell receptor beta chains were read from a single sample in a study of a mutant IDH1 vaccine in newly diagnosed glioma. The data were produced by immunoSEQ multiplex PCR, yet TCRdb's version contains in-frame clones alone and is incomplete. The data show 100,000 to 150,000 clones, around three quarters seen once. Their antigen targets remain unknown. The specimen was PBMCs, collected from a glioma patient whose treatment included an IDH1 peptide vaccine. The receptor set was obtained from a man aged 35-49 years with glioma. CDR3s leave out the opening cysteine and the closing phenylalanine or tryptophan. The D gene is left open where the match is weak.

d_call,v_call,j_call,cdr3_aa
TRBD1,TRBV7-2,TRBJ1-1,ASSQNRGGTEAF
TRBD2,TRBV4-2,TRBJ2-7,ASSDRSSGRDEQY
.,TRBV7-2,TRBJ2-3,ASSLEGSQFTDTQY
.,TRBV7-6,TRBJ1-2,ASSFGERNGYT
TRBD1,TRBV5-4,TRBJ2-7,ASSLDRGYEQY
.,TRBV2,.,ASSVAEPYEQY
.,TRBV25-1,TRBJ2-7,ASRDGGQSYEQY
TRBD1,TRBV4-1,TRBJ1-6,ASSQEGQGGLGRDSPLH
.,TRBV5-4,TRBJ1-1,ASSLPPVGFMADTEAF
TRBD1,TRBV2,TRBJ2-2,ASKPDRVTGELF
.,TRBV2,TRBJ2-7,ASSDFGYGSYEQY
.,TRBV7-9,TRBJ1-4,ASSLDPPGANEKLF
.,TRBV7-2,TRBJ1-5,ASSPVGQQPQH
.,TRBV6-5,TRBJ1-1,ASSLKGTGTEAF
TRBD1,TRBV4-2,TRBJ2-2,ASRRQGASGELF
.,TRBV2,TRBJ2-1,ASSVLGGNEQF
.,TRBV6-4,TRBJ1-1,ASSAWHTEAF
.,TRBV7-2,TRBJ1-2,ASSLSTNYGYT
.,TRBV5-1,TRBJ1-3,ASSLATVSGNTIY
.,TRBV28,TRBJ1-1,ASSSRGTEAF
TRBD1,TRBV5-4,TRBJ1-1,ASSLRPGGRNTEAF
.,TRBV18,TRBJ1-4,ASSRDGSGEKLF
.,TRBV7-8,TRBJ1-6,ASSLEFGRLTDNSPLH
TRBD2,TRBV6-4,TRBJ2-3,ASSDIAGGDTQY
.,TRBV6-5,TRBJ2-7,ASSYEKGPTSEQY
.,TRBV18,TRBJ1-5,ASLRSVTEFSNQPQH
.,TRBV10-3,TRBJ2-7,AISPGQPYEQY
.,TRBV30,TRBJ2-7,ALQGGSSYEQY
TRBD1,TRBV5-5,TRBJ1-1,ASSTSTGALNTEAF
.,TRBV18,TRBJ2-5,ASSPRRPGRGVETQY
TRBD1,TRBV4-1,TRBJ1-1,ASSQDGQGDTEAF
.,TRBV6-1,TRBJ2-7,ASSDFYEQY
TRBD1,TRBV7-8,TRBJ1-5,ASSPWGSPGQGREQPQH
.,TRBV11-2,TRBJ1-1,ASSLDQGLGAF
TRBD1,TRBV14,TRBJ1-2,ASSPRGRGQGT
.,TRBV5-1,TRBJ2-5,ASSHLGGAVETQY
.,TRBV6-5,TRBJ2-5,ASRSTGSQTQY
.,TRBV19,TRBJ1-6,ASSIYGTSPNSPLH
.,TRBV11-2,TRBJ2-1,ASSLLTETGQF
.,TRBV11-2,TRBJ2-5,ASSLVPDQETQY
.,TRBV7-2,TRBJ2-3,ASSQGRADSSQY
.,TRBV25-1,TRBJ1-5,ASSEVGENQPQH
TRBD2,TRBV6-4,TRBJ2-3,ASSDAGGSTDTQY
.,TRBV19,TRBJ1-5,ASSIVGGQPQH
TRBD2,TRBV6-1,TRBJ2-3,ASSETSGRFTDTQY